These 5 T cell receptor beta chains were all obtained from the same sample, sequenced in a study of blood T cell repertoires in COVID-19. Using immunoSEQ multiplex PCR, the repertoire was profiled, and TCRdb retains in-frame clones only, with some absent. The sample includes approximately 26,000 clones, around 86% of them seen just once. The sequenced material came from peripheral blood. These receptors originate from a human donor in a cohort sampled during active COVID-19. The donor label of this sample is uncertain.

The chain uses TRBV4-1 and TRBJ1-5, with 9 bases that match TRBD1. Unmatched junction bases numbered 7, after V lost 0 bases and J lost 7 bases. The CDR3 contains 16 residues. CDR1 is MGHRA, CDR2 YSYEKL, per germline. The CDR3 sequence is CASSQDGTGWMQPQHF. The CDR3 DNA sequence: TGCGCCAGCAGCCAAGACGGGACAGGGTGGATGCAGCCCCAGCATTTT.

V and J are TRBV5-5 and TRBJ1-2, with no clear D. From germline, CDR1 is SGHKS and CDR2 YYEKEE (reference sequence). This CDR3 spans 14 amino acids. Trimming stripped 0 bases from V and 7 bases from J, with 13 bases between. CDR3 sequence: CASSLGPESFGYTF. CDR3 nucleotides: TGTGCCAGCAGCTTGGGGCCGGAGTCCTTTGGCTACACCTTC.

CDR3 amino acids: CASSTYQTGGVDEQYF. In DNA, the CDR3 is TGTGCCAGCAGTACCTATCAGACAGGGGGCGTCGACGAGCAGTACTTC. The chain carries TRBV27 and TRBJ2-7; 10 bases line up with TRBD1. The V gene end was trimmed by 5 bases and the J gene end by 5 bases; junction bases not matched to a gene: 12. The length of the CDR3 is 16 residues. CDR1 and CDR2 (germline): MNHEY, SMNVEV (reference sequence).

This clone appeared once. The J gene is TRBJ2-1, the V gene TRBV3-1 (or the pseudogene TRBV3-2); the D gene is possibly TRBD1 (7 bases). Per germline, CDR1 LGHDT and CDR2 YNNKEL (reference sequence). V was trimmed by 6 bases and J by 2 bases, leaving 20 bases between them. This CDR3 region has 17 residues. The CDR3 protein is CASRPTGGTETYNEQFF. The CDR3 nucleotides read TGTGCCAGCAGACCTACGGGCGGGACAGAAACCTACAATGAGCAGTTCTTC.

The chain links TRBV27 to TRBJ2-7; 9 bases match TRBD1. The ends lost 5 bases at V and 0 bases at J; junction bases unmatched: 8. CDR3 length: 16 residues. CDR1 is MNHEY, CDR2 SMNVEV, per germline (reference sequence). The CDR3 sequence: CASSPARTGASYEQYF. Written as DNA, the CDR3 is TGTGCCAGCAGTCCCGCTAGGACAGGGGCCTCCTACGAGCAGTACTTC.